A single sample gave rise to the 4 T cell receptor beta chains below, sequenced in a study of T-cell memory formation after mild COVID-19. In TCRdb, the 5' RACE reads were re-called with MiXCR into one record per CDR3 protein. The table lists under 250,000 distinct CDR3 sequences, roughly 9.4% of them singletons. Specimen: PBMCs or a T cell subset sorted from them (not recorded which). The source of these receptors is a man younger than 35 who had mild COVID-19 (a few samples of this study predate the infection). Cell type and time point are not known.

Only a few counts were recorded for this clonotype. CDR3 protein: CASSPPGLSTEAFF. CDR3 sequence (DNA): TGTGCCAGCTCACCCCCCGGGTTGAGCACTGAAGCTTTCTTT. V gene TRBV18 combines with J gene TRBJ1-1; D is unclear. V lost 3 bases, J lost 4 bases, and 12 bases lay in between. Germline V gives CDR1 KGHSH, CDR2 LQKENI. The CDR3 spans 14 residues.

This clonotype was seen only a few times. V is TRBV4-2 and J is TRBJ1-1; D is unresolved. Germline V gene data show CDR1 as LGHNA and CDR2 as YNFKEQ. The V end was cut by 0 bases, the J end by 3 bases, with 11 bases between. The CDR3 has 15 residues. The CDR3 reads CASSQDVGRDTEAFF. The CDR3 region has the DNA TGTGCCAGCAGCCAAGATGTGGGGAGGGACACTGAAGCTTTCTTT.

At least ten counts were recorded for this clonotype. CDR3 nucleotide sequence: TGTGCCAGCAGATATAACCGGGACACATCTTCTGGAAACACCATATATTTT. This gives the protein CASRYNRDTSSGNTIYF. The V call is TRBV7-9, the J call TRBJ1-3; tentative D call: TRBD1 (6 bases). From germline, CDR1 is SEHNR and CDR2 FQNEAQ (reference sequence). The CDR3 spans 17 residues. V was pared by 6 bases and J by 1 base, with 19 bases between.

CDR3 sequence reads: CATSFGRGYSGNTIYF. CDR3 coding DNA: TGTGCCACCAGCTTCGGACGTGGTTACTCTGGAAACACCATATATTTT. This sequence joins TRBV15 and TRBJ1-3; D call uncertain. V was shortened by 5 bases and J by 0 bases, with 14 bases between the two germline ends. Germline V gives CDR1 LNHNV, CDR2 YYDKDF (reference sequence). This CDR3 contains 16 residues.